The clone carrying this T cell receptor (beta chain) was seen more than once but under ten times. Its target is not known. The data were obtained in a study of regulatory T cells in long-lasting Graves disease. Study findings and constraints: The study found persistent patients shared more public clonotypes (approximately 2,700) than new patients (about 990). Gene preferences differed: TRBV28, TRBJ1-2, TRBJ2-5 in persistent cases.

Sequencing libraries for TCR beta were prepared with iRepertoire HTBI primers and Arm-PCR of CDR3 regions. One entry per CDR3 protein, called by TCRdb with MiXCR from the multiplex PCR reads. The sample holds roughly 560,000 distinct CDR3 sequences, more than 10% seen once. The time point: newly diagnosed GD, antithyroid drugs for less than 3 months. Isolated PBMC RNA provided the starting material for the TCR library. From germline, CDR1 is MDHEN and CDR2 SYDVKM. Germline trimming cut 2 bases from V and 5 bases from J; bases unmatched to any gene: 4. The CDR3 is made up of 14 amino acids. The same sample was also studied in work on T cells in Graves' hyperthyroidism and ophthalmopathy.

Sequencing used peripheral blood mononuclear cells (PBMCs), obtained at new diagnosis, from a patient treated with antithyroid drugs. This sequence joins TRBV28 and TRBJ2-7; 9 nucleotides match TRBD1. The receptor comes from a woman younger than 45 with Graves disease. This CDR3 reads CASSLMGTGNEQYF. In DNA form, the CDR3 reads TGTGCCAGCAGTTTAATGGGGACAGGGAACGAGCAGTACTTC.